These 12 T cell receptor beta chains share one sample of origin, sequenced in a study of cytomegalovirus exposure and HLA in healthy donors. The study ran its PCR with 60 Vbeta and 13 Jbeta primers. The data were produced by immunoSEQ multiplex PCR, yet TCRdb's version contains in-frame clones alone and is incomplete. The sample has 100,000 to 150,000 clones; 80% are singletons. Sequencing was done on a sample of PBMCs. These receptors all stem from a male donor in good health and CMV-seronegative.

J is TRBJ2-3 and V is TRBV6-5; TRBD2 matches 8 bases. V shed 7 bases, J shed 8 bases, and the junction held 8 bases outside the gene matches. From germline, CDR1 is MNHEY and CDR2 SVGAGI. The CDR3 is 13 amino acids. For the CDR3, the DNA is TGTGCCAGCAACGCAATTAGCGGGACTACGCAGTATTTT. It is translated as CASNAISGTTQYF.

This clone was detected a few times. The DNA for the CDR3 is TGCGCCAGCAGCTTGCGGAGTTCCTACGAGCAGTACTTC. Protein: CASSLRSSYEQYF. V and J are TRBV5-1 and TRBJ2-7; the D is unclear. CDR1 is SGHRS, CDR2 YFSETQ, per germline. V gave up 1 base and J gave up 1 base, with 6 bases separating them. There are 13 residues in the CDR3.

DNA for the CDR3: TGTGCCTTTTCCGGGACACGAAGCGGCTACACCTTC. Translation: CAFSGTRSGYTF. V usage is TRBV30 and J usage is TRBJ1-2; possible D gene TRBD1, 6 bases. The CDR3 contains 12 residues. Trimming took 7 bases from V and 8 from J, leaving 17 bases between them. Germline values: CDR1 GTSNPN, CDR2 SVGIG (reference sequence).

The CDR3 here is CASSQLGRGQPGELFF. The CDR3 DNA sequence: TGCGCCAGCAGCCAACTTGGCAGGGGACAACCCGGGGAGCTGTTTTTT. The rearrangement links TRBV4-1 to TRBJ2-2, with a possible D match to TRBD1 (6 bases). CDR1 and CDR2 from the germline V gene are MGHRA and YSYEKL. V dropped 2 bases and J dropped 6 bases, with 16 bases sitting between them. This CDR3 has 16 amino acids.

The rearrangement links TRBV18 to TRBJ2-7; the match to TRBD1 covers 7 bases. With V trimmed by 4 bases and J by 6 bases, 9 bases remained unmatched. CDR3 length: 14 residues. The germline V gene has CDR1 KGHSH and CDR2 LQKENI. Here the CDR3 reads CASSLGQAGVEQYF. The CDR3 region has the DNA TGTGCCAGCTCACTCGGACAGGCAGGGGTCGAGCAGTACTTC.

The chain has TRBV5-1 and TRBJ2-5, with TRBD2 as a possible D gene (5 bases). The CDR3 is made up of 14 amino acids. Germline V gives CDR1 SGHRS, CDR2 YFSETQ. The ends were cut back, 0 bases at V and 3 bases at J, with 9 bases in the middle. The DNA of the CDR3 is TGCGCCAGCAGCTTGGGGGCCGGGGAAGAGACCCAGTACTTC. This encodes CASSLGAGEETQYF.

The CDR3: CASTQGSATDTQYF. The CDR3 DNA follows: TGCGCCAGCACACAGGGGTCTGCCACAGATACGCAGTATTTT. The chain is built from TRBV5-1 and TRBJ2-3; TRBD1 agrees at 7 bases. Per germline, CDR1 SGHRS and CDR2 YFSETQ. CDR3 size: 14 residues. Unmatched junction bases numbered 6, after V lost 6 bases and J lost 2 bases.

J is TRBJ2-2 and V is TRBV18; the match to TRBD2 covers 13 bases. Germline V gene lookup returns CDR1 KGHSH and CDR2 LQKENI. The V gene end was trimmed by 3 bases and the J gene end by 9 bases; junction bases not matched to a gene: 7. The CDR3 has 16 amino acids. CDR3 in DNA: TGTGCCAGCTCACCCGGGACTAGCGGGATCGGTTGGGAGCTGTTTTTT. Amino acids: CASSPGTSGIGWELFF.

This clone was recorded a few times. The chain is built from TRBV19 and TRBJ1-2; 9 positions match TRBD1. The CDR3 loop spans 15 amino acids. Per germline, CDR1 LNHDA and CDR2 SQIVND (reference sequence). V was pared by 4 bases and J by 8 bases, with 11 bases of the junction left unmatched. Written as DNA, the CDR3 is TGTGCCAGTAGTAAAACGACGGGGACAGGGTACGGCTACACCTTC. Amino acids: CASSKTTGTGYGYTF.

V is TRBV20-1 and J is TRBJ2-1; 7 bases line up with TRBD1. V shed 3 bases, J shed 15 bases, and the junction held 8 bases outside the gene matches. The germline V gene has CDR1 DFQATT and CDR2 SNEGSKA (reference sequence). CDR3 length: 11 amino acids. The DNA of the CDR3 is TGCAGTGCTAGTGATCGACAGGGCGGGTTCTTC. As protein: CSASDRQGGFF.

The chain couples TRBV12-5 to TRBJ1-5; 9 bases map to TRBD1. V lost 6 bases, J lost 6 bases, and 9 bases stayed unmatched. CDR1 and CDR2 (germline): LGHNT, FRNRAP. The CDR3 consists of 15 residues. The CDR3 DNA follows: TGTGCTAGTGGGGGCCGGGACAGGGCTATTCAGCCCCAGCATTTT. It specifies CASGGRDRAIQPQHF.

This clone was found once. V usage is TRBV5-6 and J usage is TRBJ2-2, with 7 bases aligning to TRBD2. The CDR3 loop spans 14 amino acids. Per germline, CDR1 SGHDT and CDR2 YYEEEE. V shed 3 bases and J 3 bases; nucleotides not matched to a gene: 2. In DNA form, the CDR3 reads TGTGCCAGCAGCTGGCTAGCGGACACCGGGGAGCTGTTTTTT. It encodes CASSWLADTGELFF.